Presented here are 5 T cell receptor beta chains from one specimen sequenced in a study of regulatory T cells in long-lasting Graves disease. Sample time point: persistent/refractory GD, antithyroid drugs over 5 years with positive TRAb. PBMC RNA was the source of the TCR library. Both iRepertoire HTBI primers and Arm-PCR of CDR3 regions were used to build the TCR beta libraries. TCRdb reprocessed the multiplex PCR reads with MiXCR, giving one entry per CDR3 protein. Here the sample spans 420,000 or so distinct CDR3 sequences, less than 25% being singletons. The input for sequencing was peripheral blood mononuclear cells (PBMCs), taken when the disease was refractory, from a patient treated with antithyroid drugs. These receptors were taken from a female donor with Graves disease.

This clonotype was found a few times. This chain joins TRBV27 and TRBJ1-2; D may be TRBD1 (5 bases). This CDR3 region has 14 residues. The germline V and J ends were trimmed by 8 bases and 4 bases, with 17 bases remaining between them. Germline V gives CDR1 MNHEY, CDR2 SMNVEV (reference sequence). The CDR3: CASSFRVPPYGYTF. The CDR3 nucleotides read TGTGCCAGCTCCTTCAGGGTTCCTCCCTATGGCTACACCTTC.

The chain couples TRBV12-3 or TRBV12-4 to TRBJ2-7; D uncertain. Between the trimmed V and J ends, which lost 7 bases and 1 base, there was a span of 5 bases. This CDR3 is built from 11 residues. CDR3: CASTKSYEQYF. The CDR3 region has the DNA TGTGCCAGCACCAAATCCTACGAGCAGTACTTC.

This clonotype was seen repeatedly, ten times or more. The DNA of the CDR3 is TGCAGCGTTGCAAACCATGGGACAGGGGGATCCAAGAACACTGAAGCTTTCTTT. It specifies CSVANHGTGGSKNTEAFF. The chain employs TRBV29-1 and TRBJ1-1, with 11 bases identical to TRBD1. The CDR3 is made up of 18 amino acids. J lost 1 base, V lost 4 bases, and 14 bases had no gene match. CDR1 and CDR2 (germline): SQVTM, ANQGSEA.

The rearrangement uses TRBV20-1 and TRBJ1-5; TRBD1 might be the D (5 bases). The CDR3 consists of 14 residues. Germline CDR1 and CDR2: DFQATT and SNEGSKA (reference sequence). Trimming stripped 4 bases from V and 5 bases from J, with 15 bases between. CDR3 sequence (DNA): TGCAGTGCTAAGAGGACGAGCAGGGATCAGCCCCAGCATTTT. Encoded protein: CSAKRTSRDQPQHF.

This chain joins TRBV7-2 and TRBJ1-5; the D gene is possibly TRBD1 (5 bases). Germline V CDR1 and CDR2: SGHTA, FQGNSA. CDR3 length: 16 residues. The germline V and J ends were trimmed by 2 bases and 3 bases, with 14 bases remaining between them. CDR3: CASSLSAGTTNQPQHF. Here the CDR3 DNA reads TGTGCCAGCAGCTTATCGGCAGGGACCACCAATCAGCCCCAGCATTTT.